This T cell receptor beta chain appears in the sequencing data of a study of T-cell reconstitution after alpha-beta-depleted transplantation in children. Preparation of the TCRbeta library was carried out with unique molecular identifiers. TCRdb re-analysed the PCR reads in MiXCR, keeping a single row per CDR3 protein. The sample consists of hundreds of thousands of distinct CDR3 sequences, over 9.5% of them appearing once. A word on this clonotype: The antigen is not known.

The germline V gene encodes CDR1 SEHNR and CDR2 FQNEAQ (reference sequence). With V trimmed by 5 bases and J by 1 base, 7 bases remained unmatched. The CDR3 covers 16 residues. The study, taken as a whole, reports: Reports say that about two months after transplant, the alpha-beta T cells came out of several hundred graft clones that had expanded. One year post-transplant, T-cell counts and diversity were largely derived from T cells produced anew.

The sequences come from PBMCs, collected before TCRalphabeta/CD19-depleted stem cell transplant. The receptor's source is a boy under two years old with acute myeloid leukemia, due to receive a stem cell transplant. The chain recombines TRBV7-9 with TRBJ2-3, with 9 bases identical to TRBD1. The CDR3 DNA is TGTGCCAGCAGCGCTCCCTGGACAGGGGGCACAGATACGCAGTATTTT. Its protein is CASSAPWTGGTDTQYF.